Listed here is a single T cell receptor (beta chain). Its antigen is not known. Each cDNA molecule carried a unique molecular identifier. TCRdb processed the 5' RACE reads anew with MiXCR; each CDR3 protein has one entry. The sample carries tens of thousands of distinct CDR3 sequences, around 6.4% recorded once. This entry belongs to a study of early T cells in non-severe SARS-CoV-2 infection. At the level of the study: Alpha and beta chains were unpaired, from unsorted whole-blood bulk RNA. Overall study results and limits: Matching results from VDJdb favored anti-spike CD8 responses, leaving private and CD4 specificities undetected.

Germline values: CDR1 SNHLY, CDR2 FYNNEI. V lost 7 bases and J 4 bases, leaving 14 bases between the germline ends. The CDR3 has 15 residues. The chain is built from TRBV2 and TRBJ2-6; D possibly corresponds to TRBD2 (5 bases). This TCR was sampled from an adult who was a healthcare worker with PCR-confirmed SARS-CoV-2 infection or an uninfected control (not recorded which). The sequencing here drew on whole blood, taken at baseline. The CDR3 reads CASTSQEVGANVLTF. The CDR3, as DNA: TGTGCCAGCACATCTCAGGAGGTCGGGGCCAACGTCCTGACTTTC.